Presented here are 19 T cell receptor beta chains from one specimen sequenced in a study of blood T cells in healthy people across ages. Using a J-beta primer mix together with a sample-barcoded 5' primer, a second PCR was run for roughly 6 to 12 cycles. TCRdb fed the 5' RACE reads into MiXCR, producing one record per CDR3 protein. The sample has about 400,000 distinct CDR3 sequences; approximately 47% are singletons. Sequencing was carried out using blood. Receptors were obtained from a man aged 55 to 70 in good health.

This chain uses TRBV29-1 with TRBJ2-4, with a tentative D call TRBD2 (6 bases). The V end was cut by 6 bases, the J end by 13 bases, with 16 bases between. Germline V gene sequence: CDR1 SQVTM, CDR2 ANQGSEA. The CDR3 covers 11 residues. The CDR3: CSVGREGEQYF. As DNA, the CDR3 is TGCAGCGTAGGGCGGGAAGGAGAGCAGTACTTC.

The chain links TRBV20-1 to TRBJ2-3; 11 bases agree with TRBD2. The ends lost 6 bases at V and 7 bases at J; junction bases unmatched: 9. Germline V gives CDR1 DFQATT, CDR2 SNEGSKA (reference sequence). The CDR3 totals 14 residues. The CDR3 loop is CSATSSGGRYTQYF. The DNA of the CDR3 is TGCAGTGCAACCTCTAGCGGGGGGCGATATACGCAGTATTTT.

This clonotype was counted between two and nine times. The chain is built from TRBV5-1 and TRBJ2-4; 8 positions agree with TRBD1. In germline, CDR1 is SGHRS, CDR2 YFSETQ. J was trimmed by 14 bases and V by 0 bases; bases with no gene match: 7. The CDR3 has 13 amino acids. As DNA, the CDR3 is TGCGCCAGCAGCTTGGAAGGGACAGGAGCTGAGTACTTC. Translated, it gives CASSLEGTGAEYF.

The chain joins TRBV7-9 to TRBJ2-1; D tentatively fits TRBD1 or TRBD2 (5 bases each). Germline V gene data show CDR1 as SEHNR and CDR2 as FQNEAQ (reference sequence). V lost 5 bases, J lost 5 bases, and 10 bases lay in between. The CDR3 contains 13 residues. The CDR3: CASSRGTDNEQFF. DNA for the CDR3: TGTGCCAGCAGCCGAGGGACGGACAATGAGCAGTTCTTC.

This sequence joins TRBV20-1 and TRBJ2-1, with 9 positions matching TRBD1. Matching the DNA end better, TRBJ2-7 makes the J call doubtful. This CDR3 spans 17 amino acids. Germline CDR1 DFQATT, CDR2 SNEGSKA (reference sequence). The CDR3 protein is CSARDRSRGQGYNEQYF. DNA of the CDR3: TGCAGTGCTAGAGATCGGAGCCGCGGACAGGGGTACAATGAGCAGTACTTC.

This chain uses TRBV29-1 with TRBJ2-5; D remains ambiguous. The ends were cut back, 4 bases at V and 5 bases at J, with 8 bases in the middle. The germline V gene has CDR1 SQVTM and CDR2 ANQGSEA. This CDR3 has 11 amino acids. DNA for the CDR3: TGCAGCGTTGGTAACGTCGAGACCCAGTACTTC. It encodes CSVGNVETQYF. Variable domain in full (rest from reference TRBV29-1 and TRBJ2-5): SAVISQKPSRDICQRGTSLTIQCQVDSQVTMMFWYRQQPGQSLTLIATANQGSEATYESGFVIDKFPISRPNLTFSTLTVSNMSPEDSSIYLCSVGNVETQYFGPGTRLLVL.

Notes on this clonotype: The junction departs from the called germline gene at one end, perhaps through a read error. The rearrangement joins TRBV28 to TRBJ1-6, with D unresolved. The CDR3 is 12 residues long. The germline V gene has CDR1 MDHEN and CDR2 SYDVKM. The DNA for the CDR3 is TGTGCCAGCGGACGTAATAATTCACCCCCCCACTTT. Protein: CASGRNNSPPHF. The full variable domain, in which reference TRBV28 and TRBJ1-6 provide the parts outside the CDR3, is DVKVTQSSRYLVKRTGEKVFLECVQDMDHENMFWYRQDPGLGLRLIYFSYDVKMKEKGDIPEGYSVSREKKERFSLILESASTNQTSMYLCASGRNNSPPHFGNGTRLTVT.

This clonotype was observed a handful of times. V is TRBV29-1 and J is TRBJ1-1, with 8 bases lining up with TRBD1. The germline CDR1 and CDR2 sequences are SQVTM and ANQGSEA. The CDR3 covers 14 residues. V lost 6 bases, J lost 1 base, and 7 bases stayed unmatched. CDR3 amino acids: CSVEPGGANTEAFF. CDR3 coding DNA: TGCAGCGTAGAGCCAGGGGGCGCGAACACTGAAGCTTTCTTT.

This clonotype was observed a single time. A much larger clonotype is one base distant, so this may be a read error. V and J are TRBV20-1 and TRBJ1-1; D is perhaps TRBD1 (5 bases). The CDR3 totals 13 residues. Germline CDR1 is DFQATT and CDR2 is SNEGSKA (reference sequence). The CDR3 sequence is CGADGGRENEAFF. CDR3 in DNA: TGCGGTGCTGACGGGGGGAGGGAGAACGAAGCTTTCTTT.

V is TRBV27 and J is TRBJ1-4; D is undetermined. V dropped 5 bases and J dropped 0 bases, with 10 bases sitting between them. The CDR3 sequence is 15 residues long. Germline V gene lookup returns CDR1 MNHEY and CDR2 SMNVEV (reference sequence). CDR3 region: CASSPYGATNEKLFF. The CDR3 DNA sequence: TGTGCCAGCAGTCCGTACGGAGCAACTAATGAAAAACTGTTTTTT. Filled out from reference TRBV27 and TRBJ1-4, the complete variable domain reads EAQVTQNPRYLITVTGKKLTVTCSQNMNHEYMSWYRQDPGLGLRQIYYSMNVEVTDKGDVPEGYKVSRKEKRNFPLILESPSPNQTSLYFCASSPYGATNEKLFFGSGTQLSVL.

The J gene is TRBJ1-4, the V gene TRBV20-1, with D perhaps matching TRBD1 (6 bases). The CDR3 loop spans 16 amino acids. CDR1 and CDR2 from the germline V gene are DFQATT and SNEGSKA (reference sequence). Deletions cut 0 bases from V and 5 bases from J, with 16 bases between. The CDR3 sequence: CSARDRRGGANEKLFF. The CDR3 DNA reads as TGCAGTGCTAGAGACCGGAGGGGGGGCGCGAATGAAAAACTGTTTTTT.

This clonotype was recorded only once. A much larger clone is a single base away; this may be a read error. The V gene is TRBV7-2, the J gene TRBJ2-7; no definite D call. The V gene lost 7 bases and the J gene lost 3 bases, with 7 bases spanning the gap. The CDR3 sequence is 11 residues long. Germline V gives CDR1 SGHTA, CDR2 FQGNSA. The CDR3 here is CASNLLYEQYF. For the CDR3, the DNA is TGTGCCAGCAACCTTCTCTACGAGCAGTACTTC.

A few counts support this clonotype. The V and J genes are TRBV28 and TRBJ2-1; TRBD2 matches at 10 bases. V gave up 6 bases and J gave up 3 bases; unmatched junction bases: 5. This CDR3 has 15 amino acids. Germline CDR1 is MDHEN and CDR2 is SYDVKM. The CDR3 region is CASSRIAGGYNEQFF. In DNA, the CDR3 is TGTGCCAGCAGCCGAATAGCGGGAGGCTACAATGAGCAGTTCTTC.

The chain is built from TRBV5-6 and TRBJ1-1; the D gene is possibly TRBD1 (5 bases). The CDR3 loop spans 15 amino acids. The germline V gene has CDR1 SGHDT and CDR2 YYEEEE. The germline V and J ends were trimmed by 0 bases and 4 bases, with 13 bases remaining between them. CDR3 bases: TGTGCCAGCAGCTTGGGGCAGGCAAGGGGCACTGAAGCTTTCTTT. This codes for CASSLGQARGTEAFF.

The V and J genes are TRBV21-1 and TRBJ2-3; the table assigns TRBD2, which was not confirmed against the DNA. TRBV21-1 is recorded as a pseudogene. CDR3 length equals 16 residues. Written as DNA, the CDR3 is TGTGCCAGCAGCAAAGGACTAGCGGGAGATCCAGATACGCAGTATTTT. Translating gives CASSKGLAGDPDTQYF.

The rearrangement uses TRBV7-9 and TRBJ2-7, with D unclear. Trimming cost V 1 base and J 3 bases, with 10 bases left between them. From germline, CDR1 is SEHNR and CDR2 FQNEAQ (reference sequence). The CDR3 is 14 amino acids. The CDR3 nucleotides read TGTGCCAGCAGCTTAGGGCAGGAGAACTACGAGCAGTACTTC. Its translation is CASSLGQENYEQYF.

The CDR3 reads CSVDPGQGTYNEQFF. The CDR3 nucleotides are TGCAGCGTTGATCCGGGACAGGGGACCTACAATGAGCAGTTCTTC. V usage is TRBV29-1 and J usage is TRBJ2-1; 10 bases match TRBD1. V was clipped by 3 bases and J by 2 bases; unmatched bases: 4. Germline CDR1 and CDR2: SQVTM and ANQGSEA. The CDR3 runs 15 residues.

A few counts support this clonotype. The chain recombines TRBV4-3 with TRBJ2-1, with 7 bases matching TRBD2. The CDR3 runs to 16 residues. Per the germline V gene, CDR1 is LGHNA and CDR2 is YSLEER. Trimming took 0 bases from V and 3 from J; bases not matched to a gene: 5. CDR3 protein: CASSQEVGDYYNEQFF. CDR3 in DNA: TGCGCCAGCAGCCAAGAGGTAGGGGACTACTACAATGAGCAGTTCTTC.

The chain links TRBV21-1 to TRBJ2-7; TRBD2 was called by the table and not checked on the DNA. TRBV21-1 is an annotated pseudogene. The CDR3 runs to 16 residues. The CDR3 loop reads CASSNAPRAGVHEQYF. The CDR3 nucleotides read TGTGCCAGCAGCAACGCACCTCGAGCGGGGGTCCACGAGCAGTACTTC.